This T cell receptor beta chain derives from a study of cytomegalovirus exposure and HLA in healthy donors. Per the germline V gene, CDR1 is SGHDN and CDR2 is FVKESK. This CDR3 contains 13 residues. Trimming pared 4 bases from V and 4 bases from J, leaving 10 bases between. Method: immunoSEQ multiplex PCR; TCRdb's copy keeps in-frame clones and lacks some. The sample has tens of thousands of clones; roughly 92% are singletons. Material for sequencing was PBMCs. The chain couples TRBV14 to TRBJ1-1; the D is unclear. The clonotype was recovered from a woman younger than 30 in good health and CMV-seropositive. The CDR3 DNA is TGTGCCAGCAGCCTCACGAGGATCACTGAAGCTTTCTTT. Its protein is CASSLTRITEAFF.